One sample yielded the 27 T cell receptor beta chains listed below, sequenced in a study of T cells in Graves' hyperthyroidism and ophthalmopathy. TCR beta CDR3 regions were amplified from RNA transcripts. A set of HTBI primers served as the primers for a first-round RT-PCR of the TCR CDR3. TCRdb processed the multiplex PCR reads anew with MiXCR; each CDR3 protein has one entry. This repertoire shows hundreds of thousands of distinct CDR3 sequences, roughly 37% found once; its top ten account for around 9.3%. Sequencing was performed on blood. The receptor set was obtained from a man aged 18-30 years with Graves' hyperthyroidism.

In its sample, this clonotype was seen a few times. The genes are TRBV19 and TRBJ2-5, with TRBD2 matching over 8 bases. This CDR3 region has 14 residues. J lost 6 bases, V lost 10 bases, and 13 bases had no gene match. The germline V gene encodes CDR1 LNHDA and CDR2 SQIVND (reference sequence). The CDR3 region is CATPPGGEGKTQYF. The CDR3 DNA reads TGTGCCACCCCCCCCGGGGGGGAAGGAAAGACCCAGTACTTC.

This clonotype was found a few times. CDR3 loop: CASSDTKTGGSPLHF. Written as DNA, the CDR3 is TGTGCCAGCAGTGACACTAAGACAGGGGGCTCACCCCTCCACTTT. V is TRBV6-4 and J is TRBJ1-6; the match to TRBD1 covers 10 bases. The CDR3 contains 15 residues. Unmatched junction bases numbered 5, after V lost 2 bases and J lost 10 bases. Germline CDR1 reads MRHNA; CDR2 reads SNTAGT.

This clonotype was seen more than once but under ten times. The rearrangement uses TRBV7-3 and TRBJ1-1; 9 bases are shared with TRBD1. The CDR3 length is 13 residues. Germline V gene lookup returns CDR1 SGHTA and CDR2 FQGTGA. Trimming cost V 5 bases and J 8 bases; bases outside gene matches: 6. CDR3 protein: CASSRVGTGEAFF. The CDR3 coding sequence is TGTGCCAGCAGCCGTGTTGGGACAGGGGAAGCTTTCTTT.

This chain joins TRBV6-2 or TRBV6-3 and TRBJ2-7, with 7 bases identical to TRBD2. The CDR3 is 15 amino acids. CDR1 and CDR2 (germline): MNHEY, SVGEGT. V dropped 6 bases and J dropped 3; count of bases not matched to a gene: 11. The CDR3 DNA is TGTGCCAGCAGCTTCGGACTAGGAGGAATCTACGAGCAGTACTTC. The encoded protein is CASSFGLGGIYEQYF.

On this clonotype itself: One end of the junction does not line up with germline, which may come from a read error. The V and J genes are TRBV5-1 and TRBJ1-4; unclear D gene. Per germline, CDR1 SGHRS and CDR2 YFSETQ. The CDR3 runs to 18 residues. CDR3 sequence: CASSPTPNLQHLNEKLFF. The CDR3, as DNA: TGTGCCAGCAGCCCCACCCCCAATCTGCAGCATTTAAATGAAAAACTGTTTTTT. Full variable domain (rest looked up from reference TRBV5-1 and TRBJ1-4): KAGVTQTPRYLIKTRGQQVTLSCSPISGHRSVSWYQQTPGQGLQFLFEYFSETQRNKGNFPGRFSGRQFSNSRSEMNVSTLELGDSALYLCASSPTPNLQHLNEKLFFGSGTQLSVL.

In its sample, this clonotype was seen a few times. The chain has TRBV2 and TRBJ2-5; the D is unclear. The CDR3 is 13 residues long. Germline CDR1 is SNHLY and CDR2 is FYNNEI. With 7 bases removed from V and 5 bases from J, the gap between germline ends came to 14 bases. The chain's CDR3 is CASIQPRVETQYF. The CDR3, as DNA: TGTGCCAGCATCCAACCGCGTGTGGAGACCCAGTACTTC.

Worth noting for this clonotype: A read error is possible here, since a much larger clone lies one base away. The chain employs TRBV29-1 and TRBJ1-2; the D gene is possibly TRBD1 (5 bases). Between the trimmed V and J ends, which lost 2 bases and 6 bases, there was a span of 13 bases. The CDR3 sequence is 13 residues long. From germline, CDR1 is SQVTM and CDR2 ANQGSEA. Here the CDR3 reads CSVENHTQDGYTF. The CDR3 bases are TGCAGCGTTGAAAATCACACACAGGATGGCTACACCTTC.

This clonotype was counted at least ten times. In nucleotides, the CDR3 is TGTGCCAGCATCCGTGGCAGCCAAGAGACCCAGTACTTC. It codes for CASIRGSQETQYF. This rearrangement joins TRBV7-9 to TRBJ2-5; D is ambiguous. The CDR3 spans 13 residues. V was trimmed by 7 bases and J by 1 base, leaving 10 bases between them. Germline CDR1 is SEHNR and CDR2 is FQNEAQ (reference sequence). The variable domain in full, with the rest retrieved from reference TRBV7-9 and TRBJ2-5, is DTGVSQNPRHKITKRGQNVTFRCDPISEHNRLYWYRQTLGQGPEFLTYFQNEAQLEKSRLLSDRFSAERPKGSFSTLEIQRTEQGDSAMYLCASIRGSQETQYFGPGTRLLVL.

There are a few counts of this clonotype. A read error may account for a junction end that differs from germline. The genes are TRBV2 and TRBJ1-1, with TRBD1 matching over 7 bases. The CDR3 consists of 14 residues. Per germline, CDR1 SNHLY and CDR2 FYNNEI. CDR3 residues: CATPEGSGGTEAFF. In DNA form, the CDR3 reads TGTGCCACCCCTGAGGGGTCAGGGGGGACTGAGGCTTTCTTT.

In its sample, this clonotype was seen many times. V is TRBV12-3 or TRBV12-4 and J is TRBJ1-3; D gene unclear. This CDR3 region has 10 residues. V was cut by 3 bases and J by 7 bases, with 1 base left in between. Here the CDR3 reads CASSFNTIYF. CDR3 bases: TGTGCCAGCAGTTTCAACACCATATATTTT.

A note on this clonotype: Germline and junction disagree at one end, which may indicate a read error. The V call is TRBV10-3, the J call TRBJ2-7, with TRBD2 matching 7 bases. The CDR3 has 16 amino acids. Germline loops: CDR1 ENHRY, CDR2 SYGVKD. The CDR3 region is CASSLTGGLFSYEQYF. The DNA for the CDR3 is TGTGCCAGCAGTTTAACGGGAGGCCTCTTCTCCTACGAGCAGTACTTC.

The rearrangement joins TRBV19 to TRBJ1-1; tentative D call: TRBD1 (6 bases). The V end was cut by 2 bases, the J end by 1 base, with 17 bases between. The CDR3 has 17 residues. CDR1 and CDR2 (germline): LNHDA, SQIVND (reference sequence). The CDR3 loop reads CASSIHGGGAWNTEAFF. CDR3 bases: TGTGCCAGTAGTATACATGGGGGGGGGGCCTGGAACACTGAAGCTTTCTTT.

At least ten counts were recorded for this clonotype. The J gene is TRBJ2-7, the V gene TRBV29-1; 7 nucleotides agree with TRBD1. This CDR3 is 12 amino acids long. V dropped 2 bases and J dropped 7; count of bases not matched to a gene: 5. The germline gives CDR1 SQVTM, CDR2 ANQGSEA. CDR3 nucleotide sequence: TGCAGCGTTGAATGGGACAGTGGGGAGCAGTACTTC. It translates to CSVEWDSGEQYF.

On this clonotype: A much bigger clone sits one base away, suggesting this may be a read error. The chain employs TRBV20-1 and TRBJ1-5; D is ambiguous. The germline CDR1 and CDR2 sequences are DFQATT and SNEGSKA (reference sequence). The CDR3 runs to 13 residues. CDR3 sequence (DNA): TGCTGTGCTAGAGAACAGCCACGTCAGCCCCAGCATTTT. Translated: CCAREQPRQPQHF.

J is TRBJ2-7 and V is TRBV20-1, with TRBD2 identical over 7 bases. Looked up from germline, CDR1 is DFQATT and CDR2 is SNEGSKA (reference sequence). Trimming at V came to 5 bases and at J to 0 bases, leaving 7 bases not matched to a gene. The CDR3 has 14 residues. CDR3 bases: TGCAGTGCTGCCGGGACTATCGACTCCTACGAGCAGTACTTC. Encoded protein: CSAAGTIDSYEQYF.

This clonotype was seen only a few times. The gene calls are TRBV9 and TRBJ1-4, with a weak D call TRBD1 (5 bases). Trimming shortened V by 4 bases and J by 4 bases, and 14 bases separated the two germline ends. This CDR3 contains 15 residues. CDR1 is SGDLS and CDR2 is YYNGEE in the germline V gene. The CDR3 coding sequence is TGTGCCAGCAGCCAAGCCGGGACTGATAATGAAAAACTGTTTTTT. Its translation is CASSQAGTDNEKLFF. The full variable domain, completed using reference TRBV9 and TRBJ1-4, is DSGVTQTPKHLITATGQRVTLRCSPRSGDLSVYWYQQSLDQGLQFLIQYYNGEERAKGNILERFSAQQFPDLHSELNLSSLELGDSALYFCASSQAGTDNEKLFFGSGTQLSVL.

There are a few counts of this clonotype. The chain joins TRBV7-2 to TRBJ1-6; no clear D gene. Per germline, CDR1 SGHTA and CDR2 FQGNSA. The CDR3 has 17 residues. Trimming stripped 5 bases from V and 7 bases from J, with 21 bases between. The CDR3 spells CASSPRVIVRVNSPLHF. The CDR3 bases are TGTGCCAGCAGCCCCCGGGTAATCGTGCGGGTGAATTCACCCCTCCACTTT.

This clonotype appeared a single time. This rearrangement joins TRBV29-1 to TRBJ1-2, with D perhaps TRBD1 (5 bases). This CDR3 region has 13 residues. The V and J ends lost 0 bases and 2 bases respectively, with 7 bases between them. Germline values: CDR1 SQVTM, CDR2 ANQGSEA. CDR3 nucleotides: TGCAGCGTTGAAGACAGGACAAACTATGGCTACACCTTC. This translates into CSVEDRTNYGYTF.

The CDR3, as DNA: TGTGCCTGGAGTGACGAGACACCACAGCGCTACACCTTC. This codes for CAWSDETPQRYTF. The chain has TRBV30 and TRBJ1-2; unclear D gene. The CDR3 covers 13 residues. Trimming removed 1 base at V and 9 bases at J, with 15 bases between. CDR1 is GTSNPN, CDR2 SVGIG, per germline (reference sequence).

This clonotype was seen ten or more times. The rearrangement links TRBV10-3 to TRBJ1-5; D is perhaps TRBD1 (6 bases). From germline, CDR1 is ENHRY and CDR2 SYGVKD. This CDR3 region has 13 residues. V was cut by 4 bases and J by 7 bases, with 11 bases left in between. The CDR3 reads CAISGGQGQPQHF. DNA of the CDR3: TGTGCCATCAGTGGGGGGCAGGGGCAGCCCCAGCATTTT.

Comment on this clonotype: One junction end disagrees with the germline gene, perhaps due to a read error. This chain links TRBV7-9 with TRBJ1-2; no definite D call. Germline assignment: CDR1 SEHNR and CDR2 FQNEAQ (reference sequence). The CDR3 is made up of 11 amino acids. This CDR3 is CASSSTYGHTF. The DNA of the CDR3 is TGTGCCAGCAGCTCGACTTATGGCCACACCTTC.

This clonotype was seen repeatedly, ten times or more. The rearrangement links TRBV7-9 to TRBJ2-2, with 9 positions matching TRBD1. CDR1 is SEHNR and CDR2 is FQNEAQ in the germline V gene (reference sequence). This CDR3 has 14 amino acids. V trimming: 4 bases; J trimming: 6 bases; junction bases outside the gene matches: 3. DNA for the CDR3: TGTGCCAGCAGCTCCGGGACAGGGTCCGGGGAGCTGTTTTTT. This translates into CASSSGTGSGELFF.

This clonotype has more than one count but fewer than ten. This sequence joins TRBV14 and TRBJ1-2; tentatively, D is TRBD1 (6 bases). Germline V gene sequence: CDR1 SGHDN, CDR2 FVKESK. The CDR3 loop spans 13 amino acids. V was trimmed by 2 bases and J by 5 bases, leaving 9 bases between them. CDR3 protein: CASSQYTGYGYTF. The CDR3 nucleotides are TGTGCCAGCAGCCAATACACAGGGTATGGCTACACCTTC.

This clonotype occurred many times. This sequence joins TRBV2 and TRBJ2-2, with 7 bases lining up with TRBD2. The CDR3 runs 15 residues. From germline, CDR1 is SNHLY and CDR2 FYNNEI. Germline trimming cut 6 bases from V and 3 bases from J; bases unmatched to any gene: 7. CDR3 residues: CASSAPTSDTGELFF. The DNA of the CDR3 is TGTGCCAGCAGCGCGCCAACTAGCGACACCGGGGAGCTGTTTTTT.

The DNA of the CDR3 is TGTGCCAGCAGTCCCCTAGCGGGAGCCAGGAAGCAGTACTTC. Translating it yields CASSPLAGARKQYF. The rearrangement uses TRBV7-2 and TRBJ2-7; 10 bases match TRBD2. The CDR3 runs to 14 residues. Trimming at V came to 6 bases and at J to 8 bases, leaving 10 bases not matched to a gene. Germline V CDR1 and CDR2: SGHTA, FQGNSA.

J is TRBJ2-5 and V is TRBV20-1, with 7 bases fitting TRBD2. Germline assignment: CDR1 DFQATT and CDR2 SNEGSKA (reference sequence). V was pared by 3 bases and J by 5 bases, with 3 bases of the junction left unmatched. This CDR3 has 12 amino acids. CDR3 coding DNA: TGCAGTGCTAGGCTAGCGGACGAGACCCAGTACTTC. Protein: CSARLADETQYF.

This clonotype was seen more than once but under ten times. The junction does not match germline at one end; this may be a read error. The CDR3 reads CASSQDGAKSQPQHF. The CDR3 DNA sequence: TGCGCCAGCAGCCAAGACGGGGCAAAGAGTCAGCCCCAGCATTTT. V usage is TRBV7-2 and J usage is TRBJ1-5, with a tentative D call TRBD1 (5 bases). The CDR3 runs 15 residues. Germline CDR1 SGHTA, CDR2 FQGNSA.